This T cell receptor (beta chain) was captured in a study of T cells in Graves' hyperthyroidism and ophthalmopathy. Amplification of TCR beta CDR3 regions was performed using RNA transcripts as template. The HTBI primer set was used in a first-round RT-PCR of the TCR CDR3. TCRdb reprocessed the multiplex PCR reads via MiXCR and lists one record per CDR3 protein. The repertoire holds fewer than 750,000 distinct CDR3 sequences, with around 13% as singletons. Trimming shortened V by 1 base and J by 9 bases, and 16 bases separated the two germline ends. This CDR3 contains 14 residues. CDR1 is SGHAT, CDR2 FQDESV, per germline (reference sequence).

Sequenced sample: blood. The TCR sequence derives from a woman in her forties or fifties with Graves' ophthalmopathy. This chain connects TRBV11-1 to TRBJ2-7, with D maybe TRBD2 (7 bases). The CDR3 region is CASSLERLADRQYF. As DNA, the CDR3 is TGTGCCAGCAGCTTAGAGCGGCTAGCGGACAGGCAGTACTTC.